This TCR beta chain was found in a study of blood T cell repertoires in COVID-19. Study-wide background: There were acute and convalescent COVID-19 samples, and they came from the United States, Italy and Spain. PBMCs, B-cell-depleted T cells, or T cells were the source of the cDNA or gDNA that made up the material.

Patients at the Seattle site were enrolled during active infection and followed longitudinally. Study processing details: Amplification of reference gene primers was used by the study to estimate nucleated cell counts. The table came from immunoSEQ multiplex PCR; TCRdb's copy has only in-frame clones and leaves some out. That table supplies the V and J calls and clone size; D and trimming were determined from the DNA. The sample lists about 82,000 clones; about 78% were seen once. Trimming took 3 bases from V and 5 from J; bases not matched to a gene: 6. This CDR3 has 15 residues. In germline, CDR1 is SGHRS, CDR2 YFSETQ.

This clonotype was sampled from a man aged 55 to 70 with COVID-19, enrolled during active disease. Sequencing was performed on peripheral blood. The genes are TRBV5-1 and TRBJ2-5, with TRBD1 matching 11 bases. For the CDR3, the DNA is TGCGCCAGCAGCTATGGCGGGACAGGGGGGGAGACCCAGTACTTC. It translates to CASSYGGTGGETQYF.